A single sample is the source of the 23 T cell receptor beta chains below, sequenced in a study. TCRdb re-called the 5' RACE reads through MiXCR, storing one row per CDR3 protein. In the table there are over 40,000 distinct CDR3 sequences, roughly 23% of which are singletons. The sorted Tregs were CD4+CD25+CD127-/low cells. The sequenced material came from Tregs sorted from a lymph node. These TCRs come from a female donor with breast cancer.

As regards this clonotype: Sequence at one end of the junction differs from germline and may be a read error. The V gene is TRBV4-3, the J gene TRBJ2-2; TRBD2 matches 8 bases. The CDR3 totals 17 residues. Germline-derived CDR1 and CDR2 are LGHNA and YSLEER. The CDR3 bases are TGCGCCAGCGGCCAAGGGACTAGTGGGAGATCCACCGGGGAGCTGTTTTTT. Translated: CASGQGTSGRSTGELFF.

This clonotype came up a few times. V usage is TRBV4-1 and J usage is TRBJ2-2; tentatively, D is TRBD1 or TRBD2 (5 bases each). The ends were cut back, 3 bases at V and 6 bases at J, with 14 bases in the middle. Looked up from germline, CDR1 is MGHRA and CDR2 is YSYEKL. The CDR3 extends over 15 amino acids. Written as DNA, the CDR3 is TGCGCCAGCAGCCACATATTCGGGGACCCCGGGGAGCTGTTTTTT. Protein product: CASSHIFGDPGELFF.

This clonotype was seen ten or more times. Germline and junction disagree at one end, which may indicate a read error. The V call is TRBV2, the J call TRBJ2-3; D possibly corresponds to TRBD2 (5 bases). Germline CDR1 and CDR2: SNHLY and FYNNEI. The CDR3 has 11 amino acids. The CDR3 is CASTRPGYFKF. DNA for the CDR3: TGTGCCAGCACTCGGCCGGGATACTTTAAATTT. Using reference TRBV2 and TRBJ2-3 for the parts outside the CDR3, the full variable domain is EPEVTQTPSHQVTQMGQEVILRCVPISNHLYFYWYRQILGQKVEFLVSFYNNEISEKSEIFDDQFSVERPDGSNFTLKIRSTKLEDSAMYFCASTRPGYFKFGPGTRLTVL.

The sample holds many counts of this clonotype. The V gene is TRBV5-5, the J gene TRBJ2-1, with 7 bases aligning to TRBD2. From germline, CDR1 is SGHKS and CDR2 YYEKEE (reference sequence). The length of the CDR3 is 14 residues. V trimming: 4 bases; J trimming: 5 bases; junction bases outside the gene matches: 6. The CDR3 reads CASSIRDYNNEQFF. The CDR3 nucleotides read TGTGCCAGCAGCATCCGGGACTACAACAATGAGCAGTTCTTC.

The chain couples TRBV6-1 to TRBJ1-5; perhaps TRBD1 as D (6 bases). Trimming shortened V by 7 bases and J by 0 bases, and 19 bases separated the two germline ends. This CDR3 has 17 residues. The V gene's germline CDR1 is MNHNS and CDR2 SASEGT. The CDR3 sequence: CASIRTVDGYSNQPQHF. CDR3 bases: TGTGCCAGCATAAGGACAGTCGATGGCTATAGCAATCAGCCCCAGCATTTT.

Details on this clonotype: The junction shows a germline mismatch at one end, possibly a read error. This chain connects TRBV6-5 to TRBJ1-2; D is possibly TRBD1 (6 bases). This CDR3 has 12 residues. Germline V lookup: CDR1 MNHEY, CDR2 SVGAGI. This CDR3 is CASARGSYGYTF. The CDR3 region has the DNA TGCGCCAGCGCCAGGGGCAGCTATGGCTACACCTTC.

The chain carries TRBV30 and TRBJ2-3, with 9 bases aligning to TRBD1. This CDR3 comprises 14 residues. V trimming: 3 bases; J trimming: 3 bases; junction bases outside the gene matches: 4. Germline V gene data show CDR1 as GTSNPN and CDR2 as SVGIG (reference sequence). CDR3 nucleotide sequence: TGTGCCTGGAGGGCCGGGACAGGGACAGATACGCAGTATTTT. Encoded protein: CAWRAGTGTDTQYF.

This clonotype is deemed medium-sized. This rearrangement joins TRBV29-1 to TRBJ2-1; TRBD1 aligns across 9 bases. V shed 7 bases and J 15 bases; nucleotides not matched to a gene: 16. The CDR3 spans 13 residues. Germline CDR1 and CDR2: SQVTM and ANQGSEA. CDR3 sequence reads: CSARTGTGSGAFF. In nucleotides, the CDR3 is TGCAGCGCCAGGACCGGGACAGGGAGTGGTGCGTTCTTC.

This clonotype was counted a few times. The chain joins TRBV14 to TRBJ2-1; 10 nucleotides align to TRBD1. The germline CDR1 and CDR2 sequences are SGHDN and FVKESK. The CDR3 has 14 residues. The trim removed 2 bases at V and 6 bases at J, leaving 1 base unmatched. The CDR3 here is CASSQRDRGNEQFF. The CDR3 nucleotides read TGTGCCAGCAGCCAAAGGGACAGGGGCAATGAGCAGTTCTTC.

This clonotype has ten or more counts. V and J are TRBV10-1 and TRBJ2-1; 7 positions agree with TRBD2. With V trimmed by 4 bases and J by 5 bases, 8 bases remained unmatched. The germline V gene has CDR1 WNHNN and CDR2 SYGVQD (reference sequence). This CDR3 region has 15 residues. The CDR3 DNA is TGCGCCAGCAGTGGGGGGGGACTGGATGACAATGAGCAGTTCTTC. It yields the protein CASSGGGLDDNEQFF.

By share, this clonotype counts as medium-sized (0.01 to 0.1%). The rearrangement uses TRBV12-3 or TRBV12-4 and TRBJ1-1, with 8 nucleotides matching TRBD1. The CDR3 consists of 14 residues. Trimming took 6 bases from V and 7 from J; bases not matched to a gene: 10. The CDR3 spells CASSHRTGSGEAFF. CDR3 nucleotide sequence: TGTGCCAGCAGCCACCGGACAGGGAGTGGTGAAGCTTTCTTT.

This clonotype was recorded a few times. This likely comes from a read error, as the CDR3 has no conserved phenylalanine or tryptophan at its end. The chain links TRBV7-9 to TRBJ2-1, with 7 bases matching TRBD1. Germline V gene lookup returns CDR1 SEHNR and CDR2 FQNEAQ (reference sequence). J was trimmed by 1 base and V by 5 bases; bases with no gene match: 5. The CDR3 length is 15 residues. CDR3 nucleotide sequence: TGTGCCAGCAGCCTCGGACAGGATTCCTACAATGAGCAGTTCTGC. Translated: CASSLGQDSYNEQFC.

The V and J genes are TRBV5-6 and TRBJ2-3; 11 bases line up with TRBD2. The length of the CDR3 is 15 residues. The V segment lost 2 bases and the J segment 6 bases; nucleotides outside the gene matches: 5. From germline, CDR1 is SGHDT and CDR2 YYEEEE. The CDR3 sequence: CASSFSLAGVDTQYF. The CDR3 DNA is TGTGCCAGCAGCTTTTCACTAGCGGGAGTTGATACGCAGTATTTT.

At least ten counts were recorded for this clonotype. V and J are TRBV9 and TRBJ2-1; perhaps TRBD1 as D (5 bases). CDR3 length: 16 residues. Per the germline V gene, CDR1 is SGDLS and CDR2 is YYNGEE. The V and J ends lost 0 bases and 0 bases respectively, with 10 bases between them. This CDR3 reads CASSVVGVSSYNEQFF. The CDR3 nucleotides read TGTGCCAGCAGCGTAGTAGGGGTAAGCTCCTACAATGAGCAGTTCTTC.

This clonotype was detected a few times. The rearrangement joins TRBV30 to TRBJ2-7; no definite D call. Germline CDR1 reads GTSNPN; CDR2 reads SVGIG (reference sequence). V lost 3 bases to trimming and J lost 4 bases, with 10 bases between them. The CDR3 covers 12 residues. CDR3 residues: CAWREQSYEQYF. The CDR3 bases are TGTGCCTGGAGGGAACAGAGTTACGAGCAGTACTTC.

This clonotype was seen at least ten times. The chain combines TRBV29-1 with TRBJ2-2, with 9 bases aligning to TRBD1. Germline CDR1 is SQVTM and CDR2 is ANQGSEA. With 7 bases clipped from V and 4 bases from J, the junction kept 4 bases outside the gene matches. CDR3 length: 13 residues. In nucleotides, the CDR3 is TGCAGCGCAGGACAGGGGACCACCGGGGAGCTGTTTTTT. This sequence encodes CSAGQGTTGELFF.

This clonotype came up a few times. This chain connects TRBV7-3 to TRBJ2-3; D might be TRBD2 (6 bases). The CDR3 runs to 15 residues. The germline V and J ends were trimmed by 3 bases and 6 bases, with 16 bases remaining between them. Germline-derived CDR1 and CDR2 are SGHTA and FQGTGA. CDR3: CASSLRGPRGDTQYF. The CDR3 DNA reads TGTGCCAGCAGCTTGAGGGGCCCACGGGGGGATACGCAGTATTTT.

Of note for this clonotype: This may stem from a read error, because a much larger clone lies one nucleotide away. The chain links TRBV6-1 to TRBJ1-2, with D maybe TRBD1 (6 bases). In germline, CDR1 is MNHNS, CDR2 SASEGT. The CDR3 sequence is 14 residues long. The CDR3 here is CTSTTLTGNYGYTF. The CDR3 DNA reads TGTACCAGCACCACCTTAACAGGGAACTATGGCTACACCTTC.

The table lists this clonotype with many counts. The rearrangement joins TRBV4-2 to TRBJ2-1; D remains ambiguous. The CDR3 length is 11 residues. CDR1 and CDR2 from the germline V gene are LGHNA and YNFKEQ. The V gene lost 0 bases and the J gene lost 8 bases, with 2 bases spanning the gap. CDR3 region: CASSQDDEQFF. DNA for the CDR3: TGTGCCAGCAGCCAAGATGATGAGCAGTTCTTC.

This clonotype was detected ten times or more. V is TRBV5-4 and J is TRBJ2-1; 9 positions match TRBD2. The CDR3 extends over 15 amino acids. In germline, CDR1 is SGHNT, CDR2 YYREEE (reference sequence). The V segment lost 1 base and the J segment 6 bases; nucleotides outside the gene matches: 5. The CDR3 protein is CASSLTSGFPNEQFF. Written as DNA, the CDR3 is TGTGCCAGCAGCTTGACTAGCGGGTTCCCCAATGAGCAGTTCTTC.

In regard to this clonotype: Since a much larger clone is just one base distant, this may be a read error. This sequence joins TRBV7-9 and TRBJ2-3; D is unresolved. CDR1 SEHNR and CDR2 FQNEAQ come from the germline V gene (reference sequence). CDR3 length equals 15 residues. The CDR3 coding sequence is TGTGCCAGCAGCTTAGTTGATACGCTCACAGAAACGCAGTATTTT. Translating gives CASSLVDTLTETQYF.

This chain uses TRBV12-3 or TRBV12-4 with TRBJ1-2, with no clear D. This CDR3 is built from 13 residues. V lost 2 bases and J 4 bases, leaving 8 bases between the germline ends. The CDR3 sequence: CASSLLQAYGYTF. The CDR3 DNA sequence: TGTGCCAGCAGTTTACTTCAGGCCTATGGCTACACCTTC.

This clonotype was seen at least ten times. The chain recombines TRBV20-1 with TRBJ1-2; perhaps TRBD1 as D (5 bases). Germline lookup yields CDR1 DFQATT and CDR2 SNEGSKA (reference sequence). V was clipped by 6 bases and J by 8 bases, with 25 bases between them. The CDR3 runs to 15 residues. CDR3 in DNA: TGCAGTGCCGGAGCCGGGACCGATAACCCTCTAGGCTACACCTTC. Translation gives CSAGAGTDNPLGYTF.